This TCR beta chain was captured in a study of cytomegalovirus exposure and HLA in healthy donors. V lost 1 base to trimming and J lost 9 bases, with 13 bases between them. This CDR3 is built from 15 residues. Germline assignment: CDR1 MNHNS and CDR2 SASEGT. Method: immunoSEQ multiplex PCR; TCRdb's copy keeps in-frame clones and lacks some. The table includes 130,000 or so clones, about 90% detected once. The V call is TRBV6-1, the J call TRBJ1-6, with D perhaps TRBD1 (5 bases). Material for sequencing was PBMCs. The source is a woman aged 25 to 39 in good health and CMV-seropositive. CDR3 region: CASSEEIAGSSPLHF. DNA of the CDR3: TGTGCCAGCAGTGAAGAGATAGCAGGGTCTTCACCCCTCCACTTT.